The present T cell receptor (beta chain) was sequenced within a study of T cell responses to AZD1222 COVID-19 vaccine (dated by TCRdb to the early 2020s). In terms of the full investigation: A total of approximately 230 trial participants underwent TCR sequencing, of whom some 210 received two doses of AZD1222 and about 25 received two doses of the MenACWY control vaccine. Trial participants were enrolled by age into subgroups of 18-55, 56-69 and 70-plus years, and 148, 28 and 57 TCR-sequenced participants, respectively, were included in these subgroups.

A remark on this clone: The antigen this receptor binds is unknown. Base qualities were left out, and no much larger clone turns up one base away.

The time point label on this specimen signifies: baseline before first vaccination. In light of the paper, this sample's treatment or condition label describes: meningococcal conjugate vaccine given as trial control. Vaccinee samples were obtained from the UK trials COV001 and COV002, which included a single-blind randomized controlled phase 2/3 trial of AZD1222 (ChAdOx1 nCoV-19) in healthy adults. For TCRbeta chain sequencing, PBMC samples from trial participants were taken at day 0 and at day 28 after the second dose. CDR1 MNHEY and CDR2 SMNVEV were looked up in the germline V gene (reference sequence). The CDR3 contains 13 residues, cysteine and phenylalanine counted. Only the CDR3 portion is preserved as DNA: 39 bases, with reading frame beginning at the first base. V lost 10 bases and J lost 4 bases; the stretch between them is 16 bases long. The CDR3 regions of human TCRbeta chains were analyzed by immunosequencing. The source study handled its data this way. TCRs in the repertoires were matched against a reference library of SARS-CoV-2-specific TCRs that had been generated with the MIRA antigen-specificity platform. Breadth was defined as the fraction of unique TCRs that were SARS-CoV-2-associated, and depth was defined as the fraction of total T cells that were SARS-CoV-2-associated. Using the MIRA data, each spike-specific TCR was assigned both to the spike region to which the TCR was reactive and to a CD4 or CD8 class. Log10-transformed breadth and depth values were compared by one-way ANOVA with Sidak's multiple comparisons tests. Drawn from immuneACCESS, this table holds only the in-frame rearrangements with V and J called that TCRdb kept. Clones are partly lost; checked studies trace under half to an unresolved V gene and leave the rest unexplained. The V and J calls and clone size are taken from that table; D and trimming were inferred from the DNA. The sample table records some 120,000 clones; approximately 88% of these occur just once. The ten largest clones capture around 19% of the sample.

The paper as a whole reports these results and caveats: After two AZD1222 doses, both the breadth and the depth of spike-specific TCRs were significantly higher than at day 0 and than in MenACWY recipients. Only five to seven AZD1222 recipients were SARS-CoV-2 seropositive at baseline, limiting conclusions about previously exposed vaccinees. Participants were mostly white British and included more females than males, and it was suggested by the authors that clonal diversity may have been underestimated. The 56-69-year group was small, and its depth increase did not reach significance, likely because of low power. Because no day 14 peak-response samples were available, the repertoires could be characterized only after the peak T cell response. Reportedly, almost half of the unique spike-specific TCRs recognized epitopes lying outside the regions that are mutated in the B.1.351 and B.1.1.7 variants. The whole spike protein was spanned by vaccine-associated CD4 TCRs, and dominant responses were seen in regions 160-218 and 743-854.

The receptor's source is an adult in good health. The sequences come from peripheral blood, collected on day 0 of MenACWY control vaccination. The chain is made from TRBV27 and TRBJ2-5; the D gene is possibly TRBD1 or TRBD2, with 5 bases matching each. CDR3 sequence: CATHRGRAETQYF. The sequence in DNA is TGTGCCACCCACCGGGGCAGAGCAGAGACCCAGTACTTC.